Listed here is a single TCR beta chain. The sample comes from a study of OX40 agonist ivuxolimab in advanced cancers. CDR3 size: 15 residues. Germline V lookup: CDR1 SGHRS, CDR2 YFSETQ. With 6 bases removed from V and 3 bases from J, the gap between germline ends came to 15 bases. This table comes from immunoSEQ multiplex PCR, and its TCRdb copy is limited to in-frame clones, with some not included. The sample contains about 72,000 clones, roughly nine tenths of which appear only once. This sequence joins TRBV5-1 and TRBJ2-2; D is ambiguous. The receptor was derived from an adult with an advanced solid tumor such as melanoma, head and neck, liver or kidney cancer. The source material was CD4+ or CD8+ T cells sorted from blood, sampled in a trial of the OX40 agonist ivuxolimab. Here the CDR3 DNA reads TGCGCCAGCACCGTTTCCGGGCCCTACACCGGGGAGCTGTTTTTT. Encoded protein: CASTVSGPYTGELFF.